This T cell receptor beta chain was captured by sequencing in a study of blood T cell repertoires in COVID-19. Study overall: The United States, Italy and Spain provided the acute and convalescent COVID-19 samples.

Authors' data handling: Amplification of reference gene primers was used by the study to estimate nucleated cell counts. Only in-frame clones appear in the TCRdb table, and some are missing; sequencing was by immunoSEQ multiplex PCR. V, J and clone size are those of that table, while D and trimming were read from the DNA. The sample has about 140,000 clones; about three quarters are singletons. Source material: peripheral blood. This TCR was sampled from a man in his fifties with acute or convalescent COVID-19.

CDR3 DNA: TGTGCCAGCTCACCACCCCGAGGGGGAAATTCCAATGAGCAGTTCTTC. Its protein is CASSPPRGGNSNEQFF. The chain links TRBV18 to TRBJ2-1; a weak D match, TRBD1 (6 bases). Per the germline V gene, CDR1 is KGHSH and CDR2 is LQKENI. V was shortened by 0 bases and J by 6 bases, with 15 bases between the two germline ends. There are 16 residues in the CDR3. The variable domain in full, completed from reference TRBV18 and TRBJ2-1, reads NAGVMQNPRHLVRRRGQEARLRCSPMKGHSHVYWYRQLPEEGLKFMVYLQKENIIDESGMPKERFSAEFPKEGPSILRIQQVVRGDSAAYFCASSPPRGGNSNEQFFGPGTRLTVL.